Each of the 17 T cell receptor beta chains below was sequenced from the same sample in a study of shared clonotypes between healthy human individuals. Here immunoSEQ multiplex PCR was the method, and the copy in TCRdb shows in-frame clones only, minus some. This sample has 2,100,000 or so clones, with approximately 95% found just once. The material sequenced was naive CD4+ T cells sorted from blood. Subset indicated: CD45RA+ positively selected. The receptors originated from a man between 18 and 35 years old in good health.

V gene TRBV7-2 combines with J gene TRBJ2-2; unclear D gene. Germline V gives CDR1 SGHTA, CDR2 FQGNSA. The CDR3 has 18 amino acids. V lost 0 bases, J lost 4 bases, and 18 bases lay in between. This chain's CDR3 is CASSLAFLNSGGTGELFF. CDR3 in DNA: TGTGCCAGCAGCTTAGCTTTCCTGAATTCCGGCGGCACCGGGGAGCTGTTTTTT.

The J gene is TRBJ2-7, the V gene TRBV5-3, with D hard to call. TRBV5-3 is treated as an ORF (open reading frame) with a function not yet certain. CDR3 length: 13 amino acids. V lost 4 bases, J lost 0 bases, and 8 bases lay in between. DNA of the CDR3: TGTGCCAGAAGCCTTCGGTACTCCTACGAGCAGTACTTC. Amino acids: CARSLRYSYEQYF.

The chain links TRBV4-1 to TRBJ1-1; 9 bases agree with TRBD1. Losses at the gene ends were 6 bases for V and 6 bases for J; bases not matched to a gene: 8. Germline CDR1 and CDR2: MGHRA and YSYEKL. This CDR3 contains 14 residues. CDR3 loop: CASRQPGQGPEAFF. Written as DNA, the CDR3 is TGCGCCAGCAGACAACCGGGACAGGGCCCTGAAGCTTTCTTT.

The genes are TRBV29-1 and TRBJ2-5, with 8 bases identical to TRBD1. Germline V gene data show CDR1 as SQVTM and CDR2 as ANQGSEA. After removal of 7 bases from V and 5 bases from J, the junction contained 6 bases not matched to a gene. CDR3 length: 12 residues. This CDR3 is CSAQGAWETQYF. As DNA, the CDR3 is TGCAGCGCTCAGGGGGCATGGGAGACCCAGTACTTC. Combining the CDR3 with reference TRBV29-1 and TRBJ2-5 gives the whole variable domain SAVISQKPSRDICQRGTSLTIQCQVDSQVTMMFWYRQQPGQSLTLIATANQGSEATYESGFVIDKFPISRPNLTFSTLTVSNMSPEDSSIYLCSAQGAWETQYFGPGTRLLVL.

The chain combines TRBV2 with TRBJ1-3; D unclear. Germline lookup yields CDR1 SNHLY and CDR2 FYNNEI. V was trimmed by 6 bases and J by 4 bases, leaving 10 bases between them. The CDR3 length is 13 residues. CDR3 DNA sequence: TGTGCCAGCAGACCGTCGACCGGAAACACCATATATTTT. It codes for CASRPSTGNTIYF.

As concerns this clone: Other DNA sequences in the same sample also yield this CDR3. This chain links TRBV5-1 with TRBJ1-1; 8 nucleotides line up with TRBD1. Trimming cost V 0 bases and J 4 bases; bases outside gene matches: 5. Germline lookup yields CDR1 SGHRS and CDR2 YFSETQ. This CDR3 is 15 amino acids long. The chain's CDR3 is CASSLATGGGTEAFF. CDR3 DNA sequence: TGCGCCAGCAGCTTGGCCACAGGGGGAGGCACTGAAGCTTTCTTT.

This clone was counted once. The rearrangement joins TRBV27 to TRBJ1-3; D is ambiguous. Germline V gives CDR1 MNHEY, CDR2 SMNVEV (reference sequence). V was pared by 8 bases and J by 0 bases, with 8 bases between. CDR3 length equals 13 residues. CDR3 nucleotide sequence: TGTGCCAGCCGCGACCACTCTGGAAACACCATATATTTT. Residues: CASRDHSGNTIYF.

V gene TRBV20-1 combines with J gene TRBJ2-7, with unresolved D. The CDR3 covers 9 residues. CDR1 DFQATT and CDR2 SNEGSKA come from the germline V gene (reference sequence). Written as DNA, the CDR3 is TGCAGGCCGGCGCACGAGCAGTACTTC. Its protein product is CRPAHEQYF.

The CDR3 DNA reads as TGTGCCAGTAGTAATACGGACCTAGCCAAAAACATTCAGTACTTC. Translation gives CASSNTDLAKNIQYF. The rearrangement links TRBV19 to TRBJ2-4; no clear D. The CDR3 length is 15 residues. Germline CDR1 is LNHDA and CDR2 is SQIVND (reference sequence). Trimming took 4 bases from V and 0 from J, leaving 10 bases between them.

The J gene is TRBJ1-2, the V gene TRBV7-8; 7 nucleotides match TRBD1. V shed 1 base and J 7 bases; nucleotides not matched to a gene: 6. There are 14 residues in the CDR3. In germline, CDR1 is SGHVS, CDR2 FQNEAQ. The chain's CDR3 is CASSLGTGEFGYTF. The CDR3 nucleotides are TGTGCCAGCAGCTTAGGTACAGGGGAATTTGGCTACACCTTC.

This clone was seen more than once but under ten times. CDR3 coding DNA: TGTGCCAGCAGCCAAGATGGGACTGTCGGTGAAAAACTGTTTTTT. This translates into CASSQDGTVGEKLFF. The J gene is TRBJ1-4, the V gene TRBV4-2; D might be TRBD1 (5 bases). Per germline, CDR1 LGHNA and CDR2 YNFKEQ. The CDR3 contains 15 residues. Trimming cost V 0 bases and J 7 bases, with 12 bases left between them.

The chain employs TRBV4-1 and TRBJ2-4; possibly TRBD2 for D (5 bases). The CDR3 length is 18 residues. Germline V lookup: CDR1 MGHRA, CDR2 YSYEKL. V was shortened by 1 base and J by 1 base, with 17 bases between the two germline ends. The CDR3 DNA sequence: TGCGCCAGCAGCCAAGGGACTGCTAGAGGGTCGGCCAAAAACATTCAGTACTTC. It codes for CASSQGTARGSAKNIQYF.

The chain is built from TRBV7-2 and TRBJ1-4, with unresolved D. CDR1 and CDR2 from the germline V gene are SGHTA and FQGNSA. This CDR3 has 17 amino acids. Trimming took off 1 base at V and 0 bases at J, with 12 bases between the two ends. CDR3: CASSLGYILATNEKLFF. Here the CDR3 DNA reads TGTGCCAGCAGCTTAGGATACATCCTTGCAACTAATGAAAAACTGTTTTTT.

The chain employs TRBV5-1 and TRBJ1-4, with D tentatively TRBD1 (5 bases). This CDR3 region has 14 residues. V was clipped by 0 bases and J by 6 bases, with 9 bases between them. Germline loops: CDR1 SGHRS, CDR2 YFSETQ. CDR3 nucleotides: TGCGCCAGCAGCTTGGATGGGGGTTATGAAAAACTGTTTTTT. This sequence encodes CASSLDGGYEKLFF.

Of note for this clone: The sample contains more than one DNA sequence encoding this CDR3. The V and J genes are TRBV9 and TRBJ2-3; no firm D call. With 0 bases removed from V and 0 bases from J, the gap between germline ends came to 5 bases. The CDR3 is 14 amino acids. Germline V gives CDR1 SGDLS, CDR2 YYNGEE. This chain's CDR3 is CASSVAGSTDTQYF. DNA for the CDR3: TGTGCCAGCAGCGTAGCAGGTAGCACAGATACGCAGTATTTT.

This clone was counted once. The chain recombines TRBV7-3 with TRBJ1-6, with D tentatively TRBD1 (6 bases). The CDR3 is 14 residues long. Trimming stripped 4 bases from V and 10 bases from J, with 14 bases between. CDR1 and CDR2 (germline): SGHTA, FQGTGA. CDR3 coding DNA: TGTGCCAGCAGCTCGCAGGGGACGGGGTCACCCCTCCACTTT. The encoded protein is CASSSQGTGSPLHF.

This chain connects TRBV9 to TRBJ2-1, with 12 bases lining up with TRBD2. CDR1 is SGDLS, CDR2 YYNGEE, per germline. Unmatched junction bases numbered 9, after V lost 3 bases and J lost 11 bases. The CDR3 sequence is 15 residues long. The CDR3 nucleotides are TGTGCCAGCAGCGGCGATAGACTAGCGGGAGAGCAGCAGTTCTTC. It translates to CASSGDRLAGEQQFF.